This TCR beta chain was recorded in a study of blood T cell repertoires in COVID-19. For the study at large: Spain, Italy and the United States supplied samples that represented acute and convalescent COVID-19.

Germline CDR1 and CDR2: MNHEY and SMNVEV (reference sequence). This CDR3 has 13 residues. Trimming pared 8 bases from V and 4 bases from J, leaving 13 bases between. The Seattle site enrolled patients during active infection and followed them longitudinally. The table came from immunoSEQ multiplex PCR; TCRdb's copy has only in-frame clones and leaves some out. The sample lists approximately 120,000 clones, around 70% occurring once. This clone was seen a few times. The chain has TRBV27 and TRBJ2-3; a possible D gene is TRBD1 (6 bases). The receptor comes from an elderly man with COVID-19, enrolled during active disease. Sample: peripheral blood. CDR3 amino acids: CASRATGSDTQYF. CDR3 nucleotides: TGTGCCAGCCGAGCTACAGGGTCAGATACGCAGTATTTT.